The 21 T cell receptor beta chains below were found in one sample sequenced in a study of early T cells in non-severe SARS-CoV-2 infection. MiXCR was run by TCRdb on the 5' RACE reads, yielding one entry per CDR3 protein. This table has roughly 51,000 distinct CDR3 sequences, roughly 8% appearing once. This specimen consisted of whole blood, obtained at baseline. Every receptor here comes from an adult who was a healthcare worker with PCR-confirmed SARS-CoV-2 infection or an uninfected control (not recorded which).

Concerning this clonotype itself: A much larger clone is a single base away; this may be a read error. The rearrangement joins TRBV5-8 to TRBJ1-5; D might be TRBD1 (5 bases). The CDR3 runs to 17 residues. Germline CDR1 is SGHTS and CDR2 is YDEGEE. V was cut by 6 bases and J by 0 bases, with 19 bases left in between. CDR3 in amino acids: CASTHGGAGYSNQPQHF. DNA of the CDR3: TGTGCCAGCACCCATGGTGGGGCGGGATATAGCAATCAGCCCCAGCATTTT. Full variable domain (rest looked up from reference TRBV5-8 and TRBJ1-5): EAGVTQSPTHLIKTRGQQATLRCSPISGHTSVYWYQQALGLGLQFLLWYDEGEERNRGNFPPRFSGRQFPNYSSELNVNALELEDSALYLCASTHGGAGYSNQPQHFGDGTRLSIL.

This chain joins TRBV12-3 or TRBV12-4 and TRBJ1-3, with D uncertain. The V and J ends lost 2 bases and 0 bases respectively, with 8 bases between them. The CDR3 length is 15 residues. The DNA of the CDR3 is TGTGCCAGCAGTTTATCGCGGGCCTCTGGAAACACCATATATTTT. This translates into CASSLSRASGNTIYF.

This clonotype was counted at least ten times. The chain couples TRBV20-1 to TRBJ2-7, with D hard to call. V was shortened by 6 bases and J by 4 bases, with 16 bases between the two germline ends. This CDR3 contains 13 residues. Germline CDR1 is DFQATT and CDR2 is SNEGSKA (reference sequence). Written as DNA, the CDR3 is TGCAGTGCGCCGGACCAATTAGGGTACGAGCAGTACTTC. Its translation is CSAPDQLGYEQYF.

This clonotype was picked up a small number of times. This chain connects TRBV11-2 to TRBJ2-1; 7 nucleotides match TRBD1. Germline V gene sequence: CDR1 SGHAT, CDR2 FQNNGV. With 4 bases clipped from V and 1 base from J, the junction kept 10 bases outside the gene matches. The CDR3 sequence is 17 residues long. The CDR3: CASSSATGSVSYNEQFF. The CDR3 region has the DNA TGTGCCAGCAGCTCTGCGACAGGGAGTGTTTCCTACAATGAGCAGTTCTTC. Using reference TRBV11-2 and TRBJ2-1 for the parts outside the CDR3, the full variable domain is EAGVAQSPRYKIIEKRQSVAFWCNPISGHATLYWYQQILGQGPKLLIQFQNNGVVDDSQLPKDRFSAERLKGVDSTLKIQPAKLEDSAVYLCASSSATGSVSYNEQFFGPGTRLTVL.

In DNA, the CDR3 is TGTGCCAGCAGCTTACTAACAGGGCACGACTATGGCTACACCTTC. This sequence encodes CASSLLTGHDYGYTF. V gene TRBV7-9 combines with J gene TRBJ1-2, with TRBD1 as a possible D gene (6 bases). The V end was cut by 2 bases, the J end by 3 bases, with 13 bases between. Per the germline V gene, CDR1 is SEHNR and CDR2 is FQNEAQ (reference sequence). This CDR3 spans 15 amino acids.

This clonotype was seen only a few times. The genes are TRBV28 and TRBJ1-1; D remains ambiguous. The V and J ends lost 1 base and 2 bases respectively, with 11 bases between them. This CDR3 comprises 15 residues. Germline V gene sequence: CDR1 MDHEN, CDR2 SYDVKM. The DNA for the CDR3 is TGTGCCAGCAGTTTATCTTTAGGACCAAACACTGAAGCTTTCTTT. Amino acid sequence: CASSLSLGPNTEAFF. Based on the CDR3 plus reference TRBV28 and TRBJ1-1, the full variable domain is DVKVTQSSRYLVKRTGEKVFLECVQDMDHENMFWYRQDPGLGLRLIYFSYDVKMKEKGDIPEGYSVSREKKERFSLILESASTNQTSMYLCASSLSLGPNTEAFFGQGTRLTVV.

The rearrangement links TRBV20-1 to TRBJ1-3; D is ambiguous. This CDR3 has 13 amino acids. V was pared by 5 bases and J by 2 bases, with 10 bases between. Germline V CDR1 and CDR2: DFQATT, SNEGSKA (reference sequence). The CDR3 sequence is CSAPRETGNTIYF. The CDR3 coding sequence is TGCAGTGCTCCTAGGGAGACTGGAAACACCATATATTTT.

This clonotype was found many times. The chain uses TRBV5-4 and TRBJ1-2; D ambiguous. CDR3 length equals 15 residues. V lost 0 bases to trimming and J lost 2 bases, with 11 bases between them. Looked up from germline, CDR1 is SGHNT and CDR2 is YYREEE (reference sequence). This CDR3 is CASSLAAGSNYGYTF. CDR3 DNA: TGTGCCAGCAGCTTGGCTGCAGGTTCGAACTATGGCTACACCTTC.

The chain links TRBV5-5 to TRBJ2-7; D may be TRBD1 or TRBD2 (7 bases each). The germline V gene encodes CDR1 SGHKS and CDR2 YYEKEE (reference sequence). Trimming took off 0 bases at V and 5 bases at J, with 15 bases between the two ends. This CDR3 is 15 amino acids long. For the CDR3, the DNA is TGTGCCAGCAGCTTGGAGGGGAGGGGGCACAACGAGCAGTACTTC. It is translated as CASSLEGRGHNEQYF. Combining the CDR3 with reference TRBV5-5 and TRBJ2-7 gives the whole variable domain DAGVTQSPTHLIKTRGQQVTLRCSPISGHKSVSWYQQVLGQGPQFIFQYYEKEERGRGNFPDRFSARQFPNYSSELNVNALLLGDSALYLCASSLEGRGHNEQYFGPGTRLTVT.

The table lists this clonotype with many counts. The V call is TRBV7-9, the J call TRBJ2-7, with D unresolved. This CDR3 is built from 14 residues. Trimming took off 5 bases at V and 2 bases at J, with 13 bases between the two ends. Per germline, CDR1 SEHNR and CDR2 FQNEAQ (reference sequence). CDR3 coding DNA: TGTGCCAGCAGCATCTCGGAGAAGGCCTACGAGCAGTACTTC. Amino acids: CASSISEKAYEQYF. Looking up the rest from reference TRBV7-9 and TRBJ2-7 gives the full variable domain: DTGVSQNPRHKITKRGQNVTFRCDPISEHNRLYWYRQTLGQGPEFLTYFQNEAQLEKSRLLSDRFSAERPKGSFSTLEIQRTEQGDSAMYLCASSISEKAYEQYFGPGTRLTVT.

The CDR3 protein is CATTGADGYTF. CDR3 DNA sequence: TGTGCCACTACAGGGGCTGATGGCTACACCTTC. The chain couples TRBV28 to TRBJ1-2; TRBD1 matches 7 bases. Trimming took 10 bases from V and 6 from J; bases not matched to a gene: 5. The CDR3 runs to 11 residues. The germline V gene has CDR1 MDHEN and CDR2 SYDVKM.

This clonotype was detected ten times or more. CDR3 in DNA: TGTGCCAGCAGTTACCTGCTTGAGAGCGCCATGTACAATGAGCAGTTCTTC. Amino acids: CASSYLLESAMYNEQFF. The rearrangement links TRBV6-6 to TRBJ2-1; D gene ambiguous. The germline V gene encodes CDR1 MNHNY and CDR2 SVGAGI (reference sequence). The CDR3 totals 17 residues. V shed 2 bases and J shed 4 bases, with 18 bases lying between them.

A few counts support this clonotype. The rearrangement joins TRBV7-2 to TRBJ1-2, with D possibly TRBD1 on 5 matching bases. Trimming cost V 6 bases and J 5 bases, with 13 bases left between them. This CDR3 has 13 residues. Germline V lookup: CDR1 SGHTA, CDR2 FQGNSA. The CDR3 nucleotides read TGTGCCAGCAGTCCTGAGGGGAGATATGGCTACACCTTC. Its translation: CASSPEGRYGYTF.

The rearrangement uses TRBV20-1 and TRBJ1-2; 9 bases match TRBD1. CDR1 is DFQATT, CDR2 SNEGSKA, per germline (reference sequence). The CDR3 is made up of 14 amino acids. V shed 0 bases and J 4 bases; nucleotides not matched to a gene: 3. The CDR3 DNA reads as TGCAGTGCTAGAGAATTGACAGGGGGCTATGGCTACACCTTC. Its protein product is CSARELTGGYGYTF.

This chain uses TRBV7-2 with TRBJ2-5; TRBD2 matches at 11 bases. The CDR3 length is 17 residues. J was trimmed by 4 bases and V by 5 bases; bases with no gene match: 12. The germline V gene has CDR1 SGHTA and CDR2 FQGNSA. Here the CDR3 DNA reads TGTGCCAGCAGCCCAAGGGGACTAGCGGAGAGGGGAGAGACCCAGTACTTC. It yields the protein CASSPRGLAERGETQYF.

There are many counts of this clonotype. V usage is TRBV18 and J usage is TRBJ2-7, with 8 bases aligning to TRBD2. J lost 0 bases, V lost 3 bases, and 7 bases had no gene match. In germline, CDR1 is KGHSH, CDR2 LQKENI. This CDR3 region has 16 residues. The CDR3 reads CASSPVLAASSYEQYF. As DNA, the CDR3 is TGTGCCAGCTCACCGGTACTAGCGGCTAGCTCCTACGAGCAGTACTTC.

By share, this clonotype counts as medium-sized. This chain joins TRBV7-9 and TRBJ2-7, with TRBD2 identical over 7 bases. Germline values: CDR1 SEHNR, CDR2 FQNEAQ (reference sequence). The CDR3 is 19 amino acids. V lost 4 bases and J lost 2; bases outside the gene matches: 20. CDR3 amino acids: CASSSPVDGRGSSTYEQYF. The DNA for the CDR3 is TGTGCCAGCAGCTCCCCCGTTGATGGCCGCGGGAGTAGCACCTACGAGCAGTACTTC.

In its sample, this clonotype was seen many times. V and J are TRBV6-2 or TRBV6-3 and TRBJ1-2, with a weak D call TRBD1 (6 bases). Germline V lookup: CDR1 MNHEY, CDR2 SVGEGT. V was pared by 2 bases and J by 4 bases, with 11 bases between. CDR3 length equals 14 residues. CDR3 DNA: TGTGCCAGCAGTTACACACAGGGTGCCTATGGCTACACCTTC. Residues: CASSYTQGAYGYTF.

This clonotype was seen ten or more times. This chain connects TRBV12-3 or TRBV12-4 to TRBJ2-4; TRBD2 might be the D (6 bases). V was trimmed by 6 bases and J by 5 bases, leaving 17 bases between them. This CDR3 is 15 amino acids long. CDR3: CASRTGVMTENIQYF. CDR3 in DNA: TGTGCCAGCAGAACGGGAGTGATGACGGAAAACATTCAGTACTTC.

The gene calls are TRBV12-3 or TRBV12-4 and TRBJ2-7; a possible D gene is TRBD1 (6 bases). This CDR3 contains 14 residues. The ends were cut back, 3 bases at V and 0 bases at J, with 9 bases in the middle. For the CDR3, the DNA is TGTGCCAGCAGTTTGGGGGACATCTCCTACGAGCAGTACTTC. Encoded protein: CASSLGDISYEQYF.

This clonotype came up many times. The chain employs TRBV7-9 and TRBJ2-1; no clear D. V lost 0 bases to trimming and J lost 9 bases, with 3 bases between them. CDR3 size: 11 residues. Looked up from germline, CDR1 is SEHNR and CDR2 is FQNEAQ (reference sequence). For the CDR3, the DNA is TGTGCCAGCAGCTTAGCCGGTGAGCAGTTCTTC. It is translated as CASSLAGEQFF.